Listed here are 32 T cell receptor beta chains from one sample, sequenced in a study of blood T cell repertoires in COVID-19. Measured with immunoSEQ multiplex PCR; TCRdb has only the in-frame clones, and not every one. The sample consists of approximately 190,000 clones, about 80% of them appearing once. Specimen: peripheral blood. The source of these receptors is a man younger than 40 with active or convalescent COVID-19.

This chain connects TRBV2 to TRBJ1-2, with 11 positions matching TRBD1. With V trimmed by 6 bases and J by 4 bases, 7 bases remained unmatched. The length of the CDR3 is 15 residues. Germline assignment: CDR1 SNHLY and CDR2 FYNNEI. The CDR3 sequence: CASRLDRGPSYGYTF. Written as DNA, the CDR3 is TGTGCCAGCAGGCTGGACAGGGGGCCAAGCTATGGCTACACCTTC.

V usage is TRBV28 and J usage is TRBJ1-4, with 9 bases matching TRBD1. The V gene's germline CDR1 is MDHEN and CDR2 SYDVKM. The CDR3 runs 13 residues. The ends lost 6 bases at V and 5 bases at J; junction bases unmatched: 1. The chain's CDR3 is CASSGQGNEKLFF. CDR3 coding DNA: TGTGCCAGCAGCGGACAGGGGAATGAAAAACTGTTTTTT.

This clone is a singleton in its sample. V usage is TRBV24-1 and J usage is TRBJ2-1, with TRBD1 matching 7 bases. Germline CDR1 reads KGHDR; CDR2 reads SFDVKD. The CDR3 is 14 amino acids. V shed 2 bases, J shed 8 bases, and the junction held 5 bases outside the gene matches. In nucleotides, the CDR3 is TGTGCCACCAGTGATTCGACAGGGTTCGATGAGCAGTTCTTC. Protein product: CATSDSTGFDEQFF.

This clone was counted at least ten times. The V gene is TRBV11-2, the J gene TRBJ2-5; D is possibly TRBD1 (7 bases). Germline V gives CDR1 SGHAT, CDR2 FQNNGV. The CDR3 has 16 residues. Deletions cut 5 bases from V and 5 bases from J, with 21 bases between. CDR3: CASSLTRSGGWETQYF. The DNA of the CDR3 is TGTGCCAGCAGCCTAACGAGATCAGGGGGGTGGGAGACCCAGTACTTC.

The chain couples TRBV5-1 to TRBJ1-1; TRBD1 matches at 9 bases. Germline V gives CDR1 SGHRS, CDR2 YFSETQ. The V segment lost 5 bases and the J segment 1 base; nucleotides outside the gene matches: 9. The CDR3 runs to 16 residues. The CDR3 spells CASSYRTGEANTEAFF. CDR3 nucleotides: TGCGCCAGCAGTTACAGGACAGGGGAGGCGAACACTGAAGCTTTCTTT.

V usage is TRBV12-3 or TRBV12-4 and J usage is TRBJ2-7, with TRBD1 as a possible D gene (5 bases). This CDR3 has 12 amino acids. Trimming pared 8 bases from V and 0 bases from J, leaving 8 bases between. CDR3 bases: TGTGCCAGCGAAGGGGCCTCCTACGAGCAGTACTTC. This encodes CASEGASYEQYF.

The rearrangement joins TRBV10-3 to TRBJ1-3; D is possibly TRBD1 (5 bases). The CDR3 is 16 residues long. Trimming removed 0 bases from V and 0 bases from J, with 9 bases in between. CDR1 is ENHRY and CDR2 is SYGVKD in the germline V gene. CDR3 amino acids: CAISESGLNSGNTIYF. The DNA for the CDR3 is TGTGCCATCAGTGAGTCGGGGCTGAACTCTGGAAACACCATATATTTT.

The J gene is TRBJ2-2, the V gene TRBV6-2 or TRBV6-3; D might be TRBD1 (5 bases). Germline V gives CDR1 MNHEY, CDR2 SVGEGT. The CDR3 sequence is 13 residues long. V dropped 2 bases and J dropped 8 bases, with 9 bases sitting between them. As DNA, the CDR3 is TGTGCCAGCAGTTACCAGGGCTTTGGGGAGCTGTTTTTT. It specifies CASSYQGFGELFF.

The chain couples TRBV14 to TRBJ1-1, with D possibly TRBD1 on 6 matching bases. This CDR3 has 15 residues. Germline V gene data show CDR1 as SGHDN and CDR2 as FVKESK. Trimming pared 4 bases from V and 3 bases from J, leaving 15 bases between. Here the CDR3 DNA reads TGTGCCAGCAGCCCGAGACAGGTTTGGGACACTGAAGCTTTCTTT. It specifies CASSPRQVWDTEAFF.

This clone was seen only a few times. The chain employs TRBV11-2 and TRBJ2-5; 7 bases are a match to TRBD1. V lost 4 bases, J lost 1 base, and 6 bases stayed unmatched. Germline lookup yields CDR1 SGHAT and CDR2 FQNNGV. The CDR3 spans 15 residues. The CDR3 is CASSWSTGAQETQYF. In DNA form, the CDR3 reads TGTGCCAGCAGCTGGTCAACAGGGGCCCAAGAGACCCAGTACTTC.

V gene TRBV2 combines with J gene TRBJ1-1, with 7 bases aligning to TRBD1. This CDR3 is 14 amino acids long. CDR1 is SNHLY and CDR2 is FYNNEI in the germline V gene. J was trimmed by 4 bases and V by 6 bases; bases with no gene match: 8. CDR3 protein: CASRPDRVVTEAFF. DNA for the CDR3: TGTGCCAGCAGACCCGACAGGGTGGTCACTGAAGCTTTCTTT.

This clone has at least ten counts. J is TRBJ1-1 and V is TRBV6-5; weak D call: TRBD1 (5 bases). Deletions cut 5 bases from V and 7 bases from J, with 20 bases between. Germline V CDR1 and CDR2: MNHEY, SVGAGI. The CDR3 contains 15 residues. CDR3 nucleotide sequence: TGTGCCAGCAGTCGGGGGTTGATTTCTCCGAGTGAAGCTTTCTTT. Translation: CASSRGLISPSEAFF.

The sample holds one count of this clone. The chain links TRBV30 to TRBJ1-5, with a weak D call TRBD1 (6 bases). The CDR3 has 15 residues. Per germline, CDR1 GTSNPN and CDR2 SVGIG (reference sequence). Trimming cost V 0 bases and J 6 bases, with 15 bases left between them. The CDR3 sequence is CAWSVPGATGQPQHF. CDR3 in DNA: TGTGCCTGGAGTGTTCCAGGGGCAACGGGTCAGCCCCAGCATTTT.

This clone has a handful of counts. The CDR3 sequence is CASSGGLAGGRSNEQFF. CDR3 nucleotides: TGTGCCAGCAGCGGGGGACTAGCGGGAGGTCGGTCCAATGAGCAGTTCTTC. The gene calls are TRBV2 and TRBJ2-1; 15 bases fit TRBD2. Germline loops: CDR1 SNHLY, CDR2 FYNNEI. CDR3 length equals 17 residues. V lost 6 bases to trimming and J lost 6 bases; unmatched junction nucleotides: 9.

V gene TRBV11-1 combines with J gene TRBJ2-3, with a tentative D call TRBD2 (5 bases). This CDR3 has 16 residues. V was clipped by 5 bases and J by 1 base, with 16 bases between them. Germline lookup yields CDR1 SGHAT and CDR2 FQDESV (reference sequence). CDR3 residues: CASSALEGPGTDTQYF. The CDR3 DNA reads as TGTGCCAGCAGCGCCCTCGAGGGCCCTGGCACAGATACGCAGTATTTT.

With respect to this clone: The same CDR3 also results from other DNA sequences found in this sample. The genes are TRBV6-5 and TRBJ2-7, with D unclear. Germline V gene data show CDR1 as MNHEY and CDR2 as SVGAGI. V was clipped by 0 bases and J by 1 base, with 7 bases between them. The CDR3 covers 14 residues. The CDR3 reads CASSYSRSSYEQYF. As DNA, the CDR3 is TGTGCCAGCAGTTACTCTCGGTCGTCCTACGAGCAGTACTTC.

The rearrangement links TRBV6-5 to TRBJ2-5; tentative D call: TRBD2 (5 bases). This CDR3 spans 13 amino acids. Trimming took off 3 bases at V and 5 bases at J, with 10 bases between the two ends. In germline, CDR1 is MNHEY, CDR2 SVGAGI. The CDR3: CASSYGRGETQYF. For the CDR3, the DNA is TGTGCCAGCAGTTATGGCCGCGGGGAGACCCAGTACTTC.

The CDR3 region is CASSTEGESNTEAFF. DNA for the CDR3: TGTGCCAGTAGTACTGAGGGGGAATCGAACACTGAAGCTTTCTTT. V usage is TRBV19 and J usage is TRBJ1-1; D is perhaps TRBD1 (6 bases). Trimming took off 4 bases at V and 1 base at J, with 13 bases between the two ends. The CDR3 extends over 15 amino acids. Germline V lookup: CDR1 LNHDA, CDR2 SQIVND (reference sequence).

This clone has a single count. This chain uses TRBV4-3 with TRBJ1-1, with 10 bases identical to TRBD1. Germline V gene sequence: CDR1 LGHNA, CDR2 YSLEER. V dropped 4 bases and J dropped 6; count of bases not matched to a gene: 5. The CDR3 loop spans 14 amino acids. CDR3 residues: CASSRLTGGAEAFF. The CDR3 DNA is TGCGCCAGCAGCCGCCTGACAGGGGGCGCTGAAGCTTTCTTT.

The V call is TRBV30, the J call TRBJ1-2; D possibly corresponds to TRBD1 (6 bases). This CDR3 comprises 14 residues. Trimming cost V 3 bases and J 4 bases, with 15 bases left between them. Per germline, CDR1 GTSNPN and CDR2 SVGIG (reference sequence). The CDR3 coding sequence is TGTGCCTGGAGCAGGGGCCCTTCCATCTATGGCTACACCTTC. Protein sequence: CAWSRGPSIYGYTF.

J is TRBJ2-7 and V is TRBV6-2 or TRBV6-3, with 9 bases fitting TRBD2. Germline assignment: CDR1 MNHEY and CDR2 SVGEGT. J gave up 6 bases and V 0 bases, and 6 bases lay outside the gene matches. The CDR3 extends over 15 amino acids. The CDR3 protein is CASSYSGLAFFEQYF. DNA for the CDR3: TGTGCCAGCAGTTACTCGGGACTAGCTTTCTTCGAGCAGTACTTC.

Comment on this clone: Other nucleotide sequences in the sample specify the same CDR3. The chain combines TRBV5-1 with TRBJ2-1, with 10 bases that match TRBD2. Looked up from germline, CDR1 is SGHRS and CDR2 is YFSETQ. The junction had 3 bases not matched to a gene; V was cut back by 0 bases and J by 0 bases. The CDR3 extends over 17 amino acids. The CDR3 loop reads CASSLGLAGPSYNEQFF. CDR3 sequence (DNA): TGCGCCAGCAGCTTGGGACTAGCGGGTCCCTCCTACAATGAGCAGTTCTTC.

CDR3 protein: CASSRLGQEMNTEAFF. The CDR3 DNA reads as TGTGCCAGCAGTCGTCTGGGACAGGAAATGAACACTGAAGCTTTCTTT. The gene calls are TRBV7-3 and TRBJ1-1; 8 bases map to TRBD1. Germline trimming cut 6 bases from V and 0 bases from J; bases unmatched to any gene: 9. The CDR3 runs 16 residues. Germline values: CDR1 SGHTA, CDR2 FQGTGA.

This chain connects TRBV7-9 to TRBJ1-3, with D possibly being TRBD1 (5 bases). This CDR3 has 14 residues. The V gene's germline CDR1 is SEHNR and CDR2 FQNEAQ (reference sequence). Trimming took off 6 bases at V and 0 bases at J, with 9 bases between the two ends. The CDR3 DNA reads TGTGCCAGCAGAGGGGCCTTCTCTGGAAACACCATATATTTT. This translates into CASRGAFSGNTIYF.

CDR3 nucleotide sequence: TGTGCCAGTAGTCCCCGGACAGGTCGGGTGAACACTGAAGCTTTCTTT. Encoded protein: CASSPRTGRVNTEAFF. This rearrangement joins TRBV19 to TRBJ1-1; 7 nucleotides agree with TRBD1. The CDR3 has 16 amino acids. The V gene end was trimmed by 5 bases and the J gene end by 0 bases; junction bases not matched to a gene: 9. The germline V gene encodes CDR1 LNHDA and CDR2 SQIVND (reference sequence).

The chain couples TRBV25-1 to TRBJ1-1; D possibly corresponds to TRBD1 (6 bases). The germline gives CDR1 MGHDK, CDR2 SYGVNS. The CDR3 runs 16 residues. V was cut by 4 bases and J by 1 base, with 16 bases left in between. This CDR3 reads CASSAKPGHGNTEAFF. The CDR3 DNA reads TGTGCCAGCAGTGCAAAACCGGGACATGGGAACACTGAAGCTTTCTTT.

This clone turned up a few times. This rearrangement joins TRBV10-3 to TRBJ1-2; D is perhaps TRBD1 (6 bases). From germline, CDR1 is ENHRY and CDR2 SYGVKD. The CDR3 extends over 12 amino acids. Trimming pared 11 bases from V and 12 bases from J, leaving 22 bases between. CDR3 sequence (DNA): TGTGCCTCACACTCAAACAGGGAAAGCCACACCTTC. Translation gives CASHSNRESHTF.

The chain links TRBV28 to TRBJ1-2; 7 bases align to TRBD1. Unmatched junction bases numbered 13, after V lost 7 bases and J lost 8 bases. The CDR3 has 14 residues. The germline gives CDR1 MDHEN, CDR2 SYDVKM. The CDR3 loop reads CASTEEPTGKGYTF. CDR3 in DNA: TGTGCCAGCACTGAGGAGCCGACAGGGAAGGGCTACACCTTC.

This clone occurred a few times. V gene TRBV7-9 combines with J gene TRBJ2-7; TRBD2 is a possible D gene (5 bases). Trimming stripped 4 bases from V and 5 bases from J, with 9 bases between. Germline CDR1 SEHNR, CDR2 FQNEAQ (reference sequence). The CDR3 consists of 12 residues. This chain's CDR3 is CASSSSGNEQYF. The CDR3 bases are TGTGCCAGCAGCTCCTCGGGGAACGAGCAGTACTTC.

This clone has only a few counts. The V and J genes are TRBV10-3 and TRBJ2-5; D is ambiguous. The CDR3 length is 14 residues. Trimming stripped 3 bases from V and 4 bases from J, with 12 bases between. Germline V CDR1 and CDR2: ENHRY, SYGVKD. The DNA of the CDR3 is TGTGCCATCAGTGACCTTAAGAGTGGAGAGACCCAGTACTTC. This translates into CAISDLKSGETQYF.

This chain joins TRBV24-1 and TRBJ2-5; TRBD1 is a possible D gene (6 bases). Trimming removed 3 bases from V and 5 bases from J, with 21 bases in between. From germline, CDR1 is KGHDR and CDR2 SFDVKD. This CDR3 region has 17 residues. CDR3 coding DNA: TGTGCCACCAGTGATCCGGGTGAAACAGGGCAGGGGGAGACCCAGTACTTC. Translation: CATSDPGETGQGETQYF.

The rearrangement links TRBV5-1 to TRBJ2-3; 7 bases agree with TRBD1. This CDR3 spans 18 amino acids. Trimming took 4 bases from V and 2 from J; bases not matched to a gene: 16. Germline CDR1 and CDR2: SGHRS and YFSETQ. DNA for the CDR3: TGCGCCAGCAGCCCCGGGACAGCGAACTCATTTGTCACAGATACGCAGTATTTT. This codes for CASSPGTANSFVTDTQYF.